This TCR beta chain is drawn from a study of neurological immune-mediated disorders. The unsorted libraries were made from 2 million PBMCs kept at -80 C. Findings and caveats of the study: Any association between clinical or MRI features and the multiple sclerosis repertoire cluster was absent. In HTLV-1-associated myelopathy, TCR clonal expansion was greatest, and in multiple sclerosis it was least, below healthy controls.

This clonotype was detected many times. Antigen: not known. The cDNA was synthesized by means of template-switch 5'RACE, which was carried out with 10-nucleotide random UMIs. TCRdb ran MiXCR on the 5' RACE reads and lists one entry per CDR3 protein. The sample holds tens of thousands of distinct CDR3 sequences, roughly 3.3% seen once. This TCR derives from a woman between 45 and 60 years old with multiple sclerosis. Sequenced sample: PBMCs.

This chain's CDR3 is CASSLDTQYF. The CDR3 DNA reads TGTGCCAGCAGTTTAGATACGCAGTATTTT. V usage is TRBV12-3 or TRBV12-4 and J usage is TRBJ2-3; D remains ambiguous. With 1 base removed from V and 7 bases from J, the gap between germline ends came to 0 bases. The CDR3 is made up of 10 amino acids.